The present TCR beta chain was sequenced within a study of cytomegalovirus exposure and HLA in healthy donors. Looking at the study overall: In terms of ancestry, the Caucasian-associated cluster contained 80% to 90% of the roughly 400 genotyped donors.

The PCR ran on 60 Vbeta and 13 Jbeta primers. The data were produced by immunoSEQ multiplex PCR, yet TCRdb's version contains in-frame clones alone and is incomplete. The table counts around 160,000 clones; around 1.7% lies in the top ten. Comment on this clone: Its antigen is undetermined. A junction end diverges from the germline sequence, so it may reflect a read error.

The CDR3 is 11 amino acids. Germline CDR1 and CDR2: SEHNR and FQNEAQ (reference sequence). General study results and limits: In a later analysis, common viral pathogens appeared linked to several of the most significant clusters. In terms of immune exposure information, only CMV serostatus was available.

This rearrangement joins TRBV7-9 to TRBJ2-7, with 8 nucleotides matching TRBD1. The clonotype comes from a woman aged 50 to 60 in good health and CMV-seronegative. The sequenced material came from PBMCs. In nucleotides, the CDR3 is TGTGCCAGCAGCTATCAGGGGGCGCCGGACTTC. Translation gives CASSYQGAPDF.